The next 5 T cell receptor beta chains were all read from a single sample in a study of blood T cell repertoires in COVID-19. Only in-frame clones appear in the TCRdb table, and some are missing; sequencing was by immunoSEQ multiplex PCR. The repertoire includes roughly 200,000 clones, 86% of them detected once, and about 3.1% sits in the top ten. Sequenced input: PBMCs or T cells enriched from blood (not recorded which). Receptors originate from a woman aged 50 to 60 in a cohort exposed to, infected with or recovered from COVID-19 (not recorded which).

The V gene is TRBV9, the J gene TRBJ2-2; D possibly corresponds to TRBD2 (5 bases). V lost 5 bases and J lost 1, with 12 bases in between. Looked up from germline, CDR1 is SGDLS and CDR2 is YYNGEE. The CDR3 contains 15 residues. The CDR3 coding sequence is TGTGCCAGCAGGGACGGACTCATGAACACCGGGGAGCTGTTTTTT. Its protein is CASRDGLMNTGELFF.

This clone was observed once. The V and J genes are TRBV10-1 and TRBJ2-2, with D tentatively TRBD1 (6 bases). The germline V and J ends were trimmed by 5 bases and 7 bases, with 11 bases remaining between them. Per the germline V gene, CDR1 is WNHNN and CDR2 is SYGVQD (reference sequence). This CDR3 has 13 residues. In DNA form, the CDR3 reads TGCGCCAGCAGTCCGGACAGACACGGGGAGCTGTTTTTT. Encoded protein: CASSPDRHGELFF.

This clone was seen a handful of times. The chain links TRBV5-5 to TRBJ1-1; unclear D gene. Germline V CDR1 and CDR2: SGHKS, YYEKEE (reference sequence). CDR3 length: 14 amino acids. V was clipped by 2 bases and J by 4 bases, with 12 bases between them. CDR3 protein: CASSLSGETTEAFF. CDR3 coding DNA: TGTGCCAGCAGCTTAAGCGGGGAGACCACTGAAGCTTTCTTT.

The chain couples TRBV7-9 to TRBJ1-2; 7 nucleotides line up with TRBD1. V lost 6 bases to trimming and J lost 2 bases; unmatched junction nucleotides: 6. Looked up from germline, CDR1 is SEHNR and CDR2 is FQNEAQ (reference sequence). This CDR3 spans 14 amino acids. CDR3 residues: CASSPTGANYGYTF. The CDR3 nucleotides read TGTGCCAGCAGTCCAACAGGGGCGAACTATGGCTACACCTTC.

CDR3 DNA sequence: TGTGCCAGCAGGAAGGGGGGGGCCCGATTAAATGAGCAGTTCTTC. Its protein product is CASRKGGARLNEQFF. The rearrangement uses TRBV6-5 and TRBJ2-1; D is perhaps TRBD2 (7 bases). The CDR3 extends over 15 amino acids. Deletions cut 6 bases from V and 7 bases from J, with 19 bases between. Per germline, CDR1 MNHEY and CDR2 SVGAGI.